This T cell receptor (beta chain) was captured by sequencing in a study of T cell repertoires in cytomegalovirus infection. Study-level information: Both a matching HLA type and CMV infection were indicated by public TCR beta signatures. Study-level points and caveats: Ex vivo, HLA-C-restricted CMV-specific TCR beta clonotypes prevailed over the rest of the response. Adding up the frequency of public TCR beta families identified people who carried CMV plus the relevant HLA.

Looked up from germline, CDR1 is MNHNS and CDR2 is SASEGT. This CDR3 comprises 19 residues. V lost 2 bases and J lost 2; bases outside the gene matches: 12. This clonotype was detected many times. Antigen specificity is unknown. TCRdb independently ran MiXCR on the reads; one entry per CDR3 protein. The top ten hold around 25% of the sample, which has nearly 550,000 distinct CDR3 sequences, about 15% seen once. The sample comprised CD8+ T cells from PBMCs. The gene calls are TRBV6-1 and TRBJ2-5; TRBD2 agrees at 12 bases. The clonotype originates from a human donor in good health (CMV status not recorded). Some clones in this sample may be carry-over from other donors' samples. CDR3 sequence reads: CASSERWASGRARQETQYF. The CDR3 DNA reads as TGTGCCAGCAGTGAAAGGTGGGCTAGCGGGAGGGCGCGGCAAGAGACCCAGTACTTC.